The 24 T cell receptor beta chains below all came from one sample that was sequenced in a study of blood T cells in healthy people across ages. A second PCR, run for roughly 7 to 12 cycles, used a sample-barcoded 5' primer plus a J-beta primer mix. TCRdb used MiXCR to reprocess the 5' RACE reads, holding one entry per CDR3 protein. The table has about 1,500,000 distinct CDR3 sequences, about 30% seen once; the top ten hold roughly 8%. The sequenced sample was blood. All receptors come from a woman younger than 45 in good health.

The chain has TRBV7-2 and TRBJ2-5; a possible D gene is TRBD1 (5 bases). This CDR3 is built from 13 residues. From germline, CDR1 is SGHTA and CDR2 FQGNSA. Trimming stripped 6 bases from V and 5 bases from J, with 13 bases between. The CDR3 loop is CASRNQGTETQYF. CDR3 DNA: TGTGCCAGCAGAAATCAGGGAACGGAGACCCAGTACTTC. The whole variable domain, filled in from reference TRBV7-2 and TRBJ2-5, reads GAGVSQSPSNKVTEKGKDVELRCDPISGHTALYWYRQSLGQGLEFLIYFQGNSAPDKSGLPSDRFSAERTGGSVSTLTIQRTQQEDSAVYLCASRNQGTETQYFGPGTRLLVL.

The CDR3 DNA reads TGCAGTGCCGCCTCGGCAGATACGCAGTATTTT. Amino acids: CSAASADTQYF. V gene TRBV20-1 combines with J gene TRBJ2-3; D unresolved. Trimming cost V 6 bases and J 4 bases, with 8 bases left between them. CDR3 length: 11 amino acids. The germline CDR1 and CDR2 sequences are DFQATT and SNEGSKA (reference sequence).

This clonotype showed up just a few times. The gene calls are TRBV10-3 and TRBJ2-1; D might be TRBD1 (6 bases). The CDR3 runs to 13 residues. Germline values: CDR1 ENHRY, CDR2 SYGVKD. V lost 0 bases, J lost 8 bases, and 8 bases lay in between. The CDR3 bases are TGTGCCATCAGTGAGTCGGGGGCGGATGAGCAGTTCTTC. It encodes CAISESGADEQFF.

In this sample, this clonotype turned up once. The J gene is TRBJ2-3, the V gene TRBV18; D is perhaps TRBD2 (6 bases). Trimming cost V 7 bases and J 11 bases, with 19 bases left between them. Germline CDR1 is KGHSH and CDR2 is LQKENI. The CDR3 extends over 13 amino acids. CDR3 amino acids: CASLLYRTNEQYF. The CDR3 DNA reads TGTGCCAGCTTATTGTACAGGACTAACGAGCAGTATTTT.

This clonotype has just a few counts. J is TRBJ2-3 and V is TRBV10-3; 7 nucleotides align to TRBD2. The CDR3 loop spans 17 amino acids. The V segment lost 6 bases and the J segment 5 bases; nucleotides outside the gene matches: 17. Germline V gene sequence: CDR1 ENHRY, CDR2 SYGVKD. CDR3 residues: CAIRDPSGGRVEDTQYF. In DNA, the CDR3 is TGTGCCATCAGGGACCCTTCGGGCGGGAGAGTGGAAGATACGCAGTATTTT.

This clonotype has a handful of counts. The rearrangement uses TRBV25-1 and TRBJ1-3; no reliable D call. Trimming left V 6 bases short and J 7 bases short, with 10 bases between. The CDR3 totals 12 residues. Looked up from germline, CDR1 is MGHDK and CDR2 is SYGVNS. CDR3 residues: CASSRNGNTIYF. CDR3 bases: TGTGCCAGCAGCCGAAATGGGAACACCATATATTTT.

The J gene is TRBJ1-2, the V gene TRBV27; D is possibly TRBD1 (5 bases). The germline CDR1 and CDR2 sequences are MNHEY and SMNVEV (reference sequence). The CDR3 totals 15 residues. V was clipped by 1 base and J by 2 bases, with 11 bases between them. CDR3 protein: CASSLWAGINYGYTF. The CDR3 DNA sequence: TGTGCCAGCAGTTTATGGGCAGGGATCAACTATGGCTACACCTTC.

This clonotype came up a few times. The J gene is TRBJ2-1, the V gene TRBV11-2; TRBD2 aligns across 8 bases. The length of the CDR3 is 15 residues. Germline trimming cut 7 bases from V and 5 bases from J; bases unmatched to any gene: 10. Germline assignment: CDR1 SGHAT and CDR2 FQNNGV. CDR3 in DNA: TGTGCCAGCATCGGATATAGCGGGAATAACAATGAGCAGTTCTTC. The encoded protein is CASIGYSGNNNEQFF.

This clonotype has more than one count but fewer than ten. The rearrangement uses TRBV20-1 and TRBJ2-5; D remains unclear. CDR1 is DFQATT, CDR2 SNEGSKA, per germline (reference sequence). The CDR3 runs to 14 residues. V dropped 2 bases and J dropped 4 bases, with 14 bases sitting between them. CDR3 nucleotides: TGCAGTGCTAGACCGCCAGGCCTCCCAGAGACCCAGTACTTC. It is translated as CSARPPGLPETQYF.

Only a few counts were recorded for this clonotype. This chain connects TRBV18 to TRBJ2-5; a weak D match, TRBD1 (6 bases). Per germline, CDR1 KGHSH and CDR2 LQKENI. V lost 2 bases and J lost 2, with 9 bases in between. The CDR3 consists of 14 residues. CDR3 region: CASSPTGKQETQYF. In nucleotides, the CDR3 is TGTGCCAGCTCACCAACAGGGAAACAAGAGACCCAGTACTTC.

This rearrangement joins TRBV3-1 to TRBJ2-6; the match to TRBD1 covers 7 bases. CDR1 and CDR2 from the germline V gene are LGHDT and YNNKEL (reference sequence). V lost 0 bases to trimming and J lost 0 bases; unmatched junction nucleotides: 14. The CDR3 is made up of 21 amino acids. The chain's CDR3 is CASSQDWRLDRSSSGANVLTF. The CDR3 DNA reads as TGTGCCAGCAGCCAAGATTGGCGGTTGGACAGGTCGAGCTCTGGGGCCAACGTCCTGACTTTC.

This clonotype has a handful of counts. V gene TRBV5-4 combines with J gene TRBJ1-4, with D hard to call. Per germline, CDR1 SGHNT and CDR2 YYREEE (reference sequence). The CDR3 has 14 amino acids. V was pared by 0 bases and J by 6 bases, with 9 bases between. CDR3 nucleotide sequence: TGTGCCAGCAGCTTGGGGCCCTTAGATGAAAAACTGTTTTTT. Its protein product is CASSLGPLDEKLFF. Looking up the rest from reference TRBV5-4 and TRBJ1-4 gives the full variable domain: ETGVTQSPTHLIKTRGQQVTLRCSSQSGHNTVSWYQQALGQGPQFIFQYYREEENGRGNFPPRFSGLQFPNYSSELNVNALELDDSALYLCASSLGPLDEKLFFGSGTQLSVL.

The V call is TRBV13, the J call TRBJ1-1, with a weak D call TRBD1 (5 bases). Germline values: CDR1 PRHDT, CDR2 FYEKMQ (reference sequence). The CDR3 loop spans 15 amino acids. Trimming removed 5 bases at V and 0 bases at J, with 13 bases between. CDR3: CASSSREWLNTEAFF. CDR3 nucleotide sequence: TGTGCCAGCAGCAGCAGGGAGTGGTTGAACACTGAAGCTTTCTTT.

V usage is TRBV7-9 and J usage is TRBJ2-5; 7 positions match TRBD2. This CDR3 spans 14 amino acids. Germline V gene lookup returns CDR1 SEHNR and CDR2 FQNEAQ (reference sequence). V gave up 3 bases and J gave up 5 bases; unmatched junction bases: 6. The CDR3 loop is CASSFPSGAETQYF. CDR3 sequence (DNA): TGTGCCAGCAGCTTCCCAAGCGGGGCGGAGACCCAGTACTTC.

This clonotype was detected a few times. This chain uses TRBV5-1 with TRBJ2-7; TRBD1 matches 8 bases. The CDR3 runs 16 residues. Germline CDR1 is SGHRS and CDR2 is YFSETQ. The V gene end was trimmed by 5 bases and the J gene end by 3 bases; junction bases not matched to a gene: 13. The CDR3 region is CASSLGRQGLLYEQYF. DNA of the CDR3: TGCGCCAGCAGTTTAGGCAGACAGGGGCTTCTCTACGAGCAGTACTTC.

The chain combines TRBV5-1 with TRBJ2-4; 8 bases fit TRBD1. The tail of the sequence fits TRBJ2-7 better, so the J call may be wrong. Germline V gene lookup returns CDR1 SGHRS and CDR2 YFSETQ. This CDR3 has 15 amino acids. The CDR3 coding sequence is TGCGCCAGCAGCTCGCCACCTACAGGGGGCTACGAGCAGTACTTC. It encodes CASSSPPTGGYEQYF.

This clonotype has ten or more counts. This rearrangement joins TRBV5-1 to TRBJ1-2; D call uncertain. Per the germline V gene, CDR1 is SGHRS and CDR2 is YFSETQ. Trimming shortened V by 4 bases and J by 6 bases, and 16 bases separated the two germline ends. The length of the CDR3 is 14 residues. In nucleotides, the CDR3 is TGCGCCAGCAGCACCGGTGAAGGGAGGGATGGCTACACCTTC. It yields the protein CASSTGEGRDGYTF. Supplemented by reference TRBV5-1 and TRBJ1-2, the full variable domain reads KAGVTQTPRYLIKTRGQQVTLSCSPISGHRSVSWYQQTPGQGLQFLFEYFSETQRNKGNFPGRFSGRQFSNSRSEMNVSTLELGDSALYLCASSTGEGRDGYTFGSGTRLTVV.

Note on this clonotype: A much larger clone is a single base away; this may be a read error. The CDR3 is CASSQASEQFF. The CDR3 DNA reads TGTGCCAGCAGCCAAGCAAGTGAGCAGTTCTTC. This sequence joins TRBV3-1 and TRBJ2-1, with unresolved D. V lost 1 base to trimming and J lost 9 bases, with 4 bases between them. The CDR3 runs 11 residues. Germline V gene lookup returns CDR1 LGHDT and CDR2 YNNKEL (reference sequence).

The gene calls are TRBV6-1 and TRBJ1-1; possibly TRBD1 for D (5 bases). There are 15 residues in the CDR3. Germline assignment: CDR1 MNHNS and CDR2 SASEGT. Trimming stripped 0 bases from V and 4 bases from J, with 12 bases between. CDR3 region: CASSEAGASGTEAFF. The CDR3 region has the DNA TGTGCCAGCAGTGAAGCCGGGGCGAGTGGCACTGAAGCTTTCTTT.

The chain recombines TRBV7-9 with TRBJ2-3; D is unclear. CDR3 length equals 17 residues. Germline V lookup: CDR1 SEHNR, CDR2 FQNEAQ (reference sequence). Trimming removed 0 bases from V and 1 base from J, with 14 bases in between. This CDR3 is CASSLARTNPGTDTQYF. CDR3 sequence (DNA): TGTGCCAGCAGCTTAGCCAGGACGAATCCCGGCACAGATACGCAGTATTTT.

CDR3: CASTVQGDQPQHF. CDR3 nucleotides: TGTGCCAGCACTGTACAGGGTGATCAGCCCCAGCATTTT. The chain has TRBV6-6 and TRBJ1-5; a weak D match, TRBD1 (6 bases). V lost 7 bases and J 5 bases, leaving 12 bases between the germline ends. Germline assignment: CDR1 MNHNY and CDR2 SVGAGI (reference sequence). This CDR3 spans 13 amino acids.

The rearrangement uses TRBV12-3 or TRBV12-4 and TRBJ2-3, with 8 bases lining up with TRBD2. The CDR3 runs to 14 residues. V trimming: 6 bases; J trimming: 1 base; junction bases outside the gene matches: 3. This chain's CDR3 is CASRSGLGTDTQYF. CDR3 coding DNA: TGTGCCAGCAGATCGGGACTAGGCACAGATACGCAGTATTTT.

This clonotype has only a few counts. The J gene is TRBJ2-4, the V gene TRBV5-1; weak D call: TRBD2 (7 bases). The germline V gene encodes CDR1 SGHRS and CDR2 YFSETQ. The CDR3 runs to 18 residues. V was shortened by 5 bases and J by 2 bases, with 23 bases between the two germline ends. This chain's CDR3 is CASRKLAGARSPKNIQYF. CDR3 sequence (DNA): TGCGCCAGCAGGAAGCTGGCGGGGGCCCGATCCCCCAAAAACATTCAGTACTTC.

The rearrangement joins TRBV20-1 to TRBJ2-3; 7 bases line up with TRBD1. Per the germline V gene, CDR1 is DFQATT and CDR2 is SNEGSKA (reference sequence). The J segment lost 0 bases and the V segment lost 4 bases, leaving 10 bases of the junction unmatched. This CDR3 region has 16 residues. CDR3 nucleotides: TGCAGTGCTACACCGGGACAGATCTCTAGCACAGATACGCAGTATTTT. Translating it yields CSATPGQISSTDTQYF.